This entry lists 28 T cell receptor beta chains sequenced from one sample in a study of T-cell reconstitution after alpha-beta-depleted transplantation in children. The TCRbeta library incorporated unique molecular identifiers. TCRdb redid the calling of the PCR reads with MiXCR, one entry per CDR3 protein. The sample includes about 830,000 distinct CDR3 sequences, roughly 15% of them seen just once. The starting material was PBMCs, mostly from graft donor cells, obtained 360 days after TCRalphabeta/CD19-depleted stem cell transplant. All receptors derive from a male patient aged 10-17 years who had a stem cell transplant for acute lymphoblastic leukemia, so the T cells may come from the graft donor.

This clonotype has more than one count but fewer than ten. The chain is built from TRBV11-2 and TRBJ1-4; D might be TRBD1 (5 bases). V was clipped by 1 base and J by 5 bases, with 20 bases between them. The CDR3 loop spans 18 amino acids. The germline CDR1 and CDR2 sequences are SGHAT and FQNNGV. The CDR3 coding sequence is TGTGCCAGCAGCTTAGGGATCTATTCCCGGGACTACAATGAAAAACTGTTTTTT. The encoded protein is CASSLGIYSRDYNEKLFF.

This clonotype showed up just a few times. The chain is built from TRBV4-1 and TRBJ2-1; 8 nucleotides match TRBD2. This CDR3 has 21 residues. J was trimmed by 4 bases and V by 4 bases; bases with no gene match: 24. CDR1 is MGHRA, CDR2 YSYEKL, per germline. CDR3 amino acids: CASSPQGNSRSGSLRYNEQFF. In DNA form, the CDR3 reads TGCGCCAGCAGCCCCCAGGGTAACAGTCGGAGCGGGAGCCTTAGGTACAATGAGCAGTTCTTC.

The chain combines TRBV29-1 with TRBJ2-7, with D uncertain. Trimming shortened V by 4 bases and J by 6 bases, and 13 bases separated the two germline ends. The CDR3 spans 12 residues. The V gene's germline CDR1 is SQVTM and CDR2 ANQGSEA. In DNA, the CDR3 is TGCAGCGTTGTATACCGGCCGAGCGAGCAGTACTTC. It specifies CSVVYRPSEQYF.

The chain recombines TRBV7-9 with TRBJ2-3; 7 bases map to TRBD1. J was trimmed by 0 bases and V by 4 bases; bases with no gene match: 4. Germline values: CDR1 SEHNR, CDR2 FQNEAQ (reference sequence). The CDR3 has 15 residues. CDR3 loop: CASSSWDRSTDTQYF. The CDR3 DNA follows: TGTGCCAGCAGCTCATGGGACAGAAGCACAGATACGCAGTATTTT. Using reference TRBV7-9 and TRBJ2-3 for the parts outside the CDR3, the full variable domain is DTGVSQNPRHKITKRGQNVTFRCDPISEHNRLYWYRQTLGQGPEFLTYFQNEAQLEKSRLLSDRFSAERPKGSFSTLEIQRTEQGDSAMYLCASSSWDRSTDTQYFGPGTRLTVL.

This clonotype occurred a few times. The gene calls are TRBV28 and TRBJ2-7, with 9 bases fitting TRBD2. Germline CDR1 reads MDHEN; CDR2 reads SYDVKM. V trimming: 8 bases; J trimming: 2 bases; junction bases outside the gene matches: 7. This CDR3 spans 14 amino acids. CDR3 bases: TGTGCCAGCTTGAGCGGGAGGCCCCCCTACGAGCAGTACTTC. The encoded protein is CASLSGRPPYEQYF. Full variable domain (remainder filled in from reference TRBV28 and TRBJ2-7): DVKVTQSSRYLVKRTGEKVFLECVQDMDHENMFWYRQDPGLGLRLIYFSYDVKMKEKGDIPEGYSVSREKKERFSLILESASTNQTSMYLCASLSGRPPYEQYFGPGTRLTVT.

This chain joins TRBV5-1 and TRBJ2-3; 10 positions match TRBD2. The V and J ends lost 4 bases and 4 bases, in that order; junction bases with no gene match: 9. The CDR3 totals 16 residues. CDR1 is SGHRS, CDR2 YFSETQ, per germline. This CDR3 reads CASSDVLAGRADTQYF. Here the CDR3 DNA reads TGCGCCAGCAGCGACGTACTAGCGGGAAGGGCAGATACGCAGTATTTT.

This clonotype has ten or more counts. The chain has TRBV5-5 and TRBJ2-7; D is ambiguous. The CDR3 extends over 11 amino acids. Germline CDR1 SGHKS, CDR2 YYEKEE (reference sequence). Trimming stripped 1 base from V and 12 bases from J, with 11 bases between. The CDR3 DNA reads as TGTGCCAGCAGCTTGCTATCAGTGGCGTACTTC. Protein sequence: CASSLLSVAYF. Full variable domain (rest looked up from reference TRBV5-5 and TRBJ2-7): DAGVTQSPTHLIKTRGQQVTLRCSPISGHKSVSWYQQVLGQGPQFIFQYYEKEERGRGNFPDRFSARQFPNYSSELNVNALLLGDSALYLCASSLLSVAYFGPGTRLTVT.

This chain uses TRBV6-5 with TRBJ2-1; D call uncertain. The CDR3 contains 14 residues. Germline-derived CDR1 and CDR2 are MNHEY and SVGAGI. V lost 2 bases and J 10 bases, leaving 15 bases between the germline ends. The DNA for the CDR3 is TGTGCCAGCAGTTACGCACCACGAGATACCGAGCAGTTCTTC. The encoded protein is CASSYAPRDTEQFF.

This clonotype has ten or more counts. This rearrangement joins TRBV5-1 to TRBJ2-7, with no clear D. Germline CDR1 is SGHRS and CDR2 is YFSETQ. V was pared by 2 bases and J by 2 bases, with 5 bases between. The CDR3 consists of 12 residues. The CDR3 DNA reads TGCGCCAGCAGCTTCAGCGCCTACGAGCAGTACTTC. It yields the protein CASSFSAYEQYF. The variable domain in full, with the rest retrieved from reference TRBV5-1 and TRBJ2-7, is KAGVTQTPRYLIKTRGQQVTLSCSPISGHRSVSWYQQTPGQGLQFLFEYFSETQRNKGNFPGRFSGRQFSNSRSEMNVSTLELGDSALYLCASSFSAYEQYFGPGTRLTVT.

This clonotype came up a few times. The V call is TRBV5-1, the J call TRBJ2-5, with TRBD1 matching 11 bases. Germline CDR1 and CDR2: SGHRS and YFSETQ. CDR3 length: 15 amino acids. Losses at the gene ends were 3 bases for V and 4 bases for J; bases not matched to a gene: 5. Here the CDR3 DNA reads TGCGCCAGCAGCTCGTCCGGGACAGGGGGAGAGACCCAGTACTTC. Translation gives CASSSSGTGGETQYF.

This clonotype was counted many times. CDR3 DNA sequence: TGCGCCAGCAGCTTGGACCTATTCTCCTACGAGCAGTACTTC. This sequence encodes CASSLDLFSYEQYF. The rearrangement uses TRBV5-1 and TRBJ2-7; D remains ambiguous. Trimming took off 0 bases at V and 0 bases at J, with 7 bases between the two ends. The CDR3 spans 14 residues. Germline V gene lookup returns CDR1 SGHRS and CDR2 YFSETQ. Looking up the rest from reference TRBV5-1 and TRBJ2-7 gives the full variable domain: KAGVTQTPRYLIKTRGQQVTLSCSPISGHRSVSWYQQTPGQGLQFLFEYFSETQRNKGNFPGRFSGRQFSNSRSEMNVSTLELGDSALYLCASSLDLFSYEQYFGPGTRLTVT.

This clonotype was detected many times. This chain links TRBV20-1 with TRBJ1-1; 8 bases map to TRBD1. This CDR3 has 16 residues. Germline CDR1 and CDR2: DFQATT and SNEGSKA (reference sequence). Trimming took 5 bases from V and 0 from J; bases not matched to a gene: 11. Here the CDR3 reads CSAGTGRWDLNTEAFF. The CDR3 nucleotides are TGCAGTGCTGGGACAGGCAGGTGGGATCTGAACACTGAAGCTTTCTTT.

The chain employs TRBV11-2 and TRBJ2-7, with 12 bases matching TRBD2. Germline CDR1 SGHAT, CDR2 FQNNGV. This CDR3 comprises 14 residues. Trimming took 4 bases from V and 10 from J; bases not matched to a gene: 8. This CDR3 reads CASSSLAGGRHQYF. DNA of the CDR3: TGTGCCAGCAGCTCCCTAGCGGGAGGGCGGCATCAGTACTTC.

This clonotype was counted many times. V usage is TRBV20-1 and J usage is TRBJ1-3; D not certain. The CDR3 extends over 13 amino acids. V was shortened by 3 bases and J by 2 bases, with 8 bases between the two germline ends. The V gene's germline CDR1 is DFQATT and CDR2 SNEGSKA (reference sequence). The CDR3 DNA sequence: TGCAGTGCTAGGCTACACGCTGGAAACACCATATATTTT. Translating gives CSARLHAGNTIYF.

V gene TRBV12-3 or TRBV12-4 combines with J gene TRBJ2-5; D remains ambiguous. CDR3 length: 14 amino acids. V lost 5 bases to trimming and J lost 5 bases, with 15 bases between them. The CDR3 region is CASSPGAFYETQYF. CDR3 DNA sequence: TGTGCCAGCAGTCCGGGCGCTTTTTATGAGACCCAGTACTTC.

This clonotype was picked up a small number of times. This chain joins TRBV10-3 and TRBJ2-7; D is undetermined. Germline lookup yields CDR1 ENHRY and CDR2 SYGVKD. This CDR3 spans 13 amino acids. With 4 bases removed from V and 3 bases from J, the gap between germline ends came to 10 bases. The CDR3 region is CAISVDKRYEQYF. CDR3 DNA: TGTGCCATCAGTGTTGACAAGCGCTACGAGCAGTACTTC.

The rearrangement uses TRBV20-1 and TRBJ2-7; D is perhaps TRBD1 (5 bases). Germline CDR1 DFQATT, CDR2 SNEGSKA (reference sequence). With 3 bases removed from V and 0 bases from J, the gap between germline ends came to 12 bases. The CDR3 is 14 residues long. The CDR3 loop reads CSASGAPFSYEQYF. For the CDR3, the DNA is TGCAGTGCTAGTGGGGCACCTTTCTCCTACGAGCAGTACTTC.

The chain combines TRBV11-2 with TRBJ2-1; D remains ambiguous. The CDR3 loop spans 13 amino acids. Germline CDR1 is SGHAT and CDR2 is FQNNGV. Deletions cut 0 bases from V and 12 bases from J, with 12 bases between. CDR3 nucleotides: TGTGCCAGCAGCTTAGAAGTGGGTATCGGGCAGTTCTTC. It encodes CASSLEVGIGQFF.

As to this clonotype: A read error is possible here, since a much larger clone lies one base away. The chain combines TRBV11-1 with TRBJ2-7; maybe TRBD2 (5 bases). Between the trimmed V and J ends, which lost 1 base and 6 bases, there was a span of 16 bases. This CDR3 has 15 amino acids. CDR1 and CDR2 (germline): SGHAT, FQDESV (reference sequence). The CDR3 is CASSLGWSSTSEQYF. The CDR3 region has the DNA TGTGCCAGCAGCTTAGGGTGGTCTAGCACCTCCGAGCAGTACTTC.

This clonotype was picked up many times. J is TRBJ1-5 and V is TRBV7-9; D is undetermined. Trimming shortened V by 1 base and J by 4 bases, and 8 bases separated the two germline ends. The length of the CDR3 is 14 residues. CDR1 and CDR2 from the germline V gene are SEHNR and FQNEAQ (reference sequence). CDR3 bases: TGTGCCAGCAGCTTAGGAGTGGGAAATCAGCCCCAGCATTTT. Its translation is CASSLGVGNQPQHF.

V usage is TRBV11-2 and J usage is TRBJ1-4, with TRBD1 as a possible D gene (5 bases). Germline V gene sequence: CDR1 SGHAT, CDR2 FQNNGV. The CDR3 has 16 amino acids. Trimming pared 0 bases from V and 7 bases from J, leaving 15 bases between. CDR3 DNA: TGTGCCAGCAGCTTAGATCATCAGGGTTTGATTGAAAAACTGTTTTTT. Its translation: CASSLDHQGLIEKLFF.

There are a few counts of this clonotype. The chain couples TRBV4-1 to TRBJ2-7; TRBD2 might be the D (6 bases). Between the trimmed V and J ends, which lost 7 bases and 5 bases, there was a span of 21 bases. This CDR3 region has 15 residues. CDR1 MGHRA and CDR2 YSYEKL come from the germline V gene. The DNA for the CDR3 is TGCGCCAGCACTCCCTCCGGGACTCCATTTGACGAGCAGTACTTC. The encoded protein is CASTPSGTPFDEQYF.

The chain recombines TRBV5-1 with TRBJ2-7, with 11 nucleotides matching TRBD2. The germline V gene encodes CDR1 SGHRS and CDR2 YFSETQ. The CDR3 runs 15 residues. V was pared by 5 bases and J by 0 bases, with 4 bases of the junction left unmatched. The CDR3: CASRHTSGSSYEQYF. For the CDR3, the DNA is TGCGCCAGCAGGCACACTAGCGGGAGCTCCTACGAGCAGTACTTC. Based on the CDR3 plus reference TRBV5-1 and TRBJ2-7, the full variable domain is KAGVTQTPRYLIKTRGQQVTLSCSPISGHRSVSWYQQTPGQGLQFLFEYFSETQRNKGNFPGRFSGRQFSNSRSEMNVSTLELGDSALYLCASRHTSGSSYEQYFGPGTRLTVT.

The table lists this clonotype with many counts. The chain has TRBV12-3 or TRBV12-4 and TRBJ2-7; possible D gene TRBD2, 5 bases. The CDR3 totals 14 residues. Trimming removed 6 bases from V and 1 base from J, with 13 bases in between. This CDR3 is CASRPRRESYEQYF. CDR3 nucleotide sequence: TGTGCCAGCAGGCCCCGACGGGAATCCTACGAGCAGTACTTC.

There are many counts of this clonotype. CDR3 in DNA: TGTGCCAGCAGGCACCCCGACAGGCTTTACACTGAAGCTTTCTTT. Residues: CASRHPDRLYTEAFF. V and J are TRBV12-3 or TRBV12-4 and TRBJ1-1; possibly TRBD1 for D (6 bases). V was clipped by 6 bases and J by 3 bases, with 17 bases between them. CDR3 length: 15 amino acids.

This clonotype was picked up many times. The rearrangement links TRBV20-1 to TRBJ1-1, with D perhaps matching TRBD1 (5 bases). Germline CDR1 DFQATT, CDR2 SNEGSKA (reference sequence). This CDR3 has 16 residues. V lost 3 bases to trimming and J lost 7 bases, with 24 bases between them. In nucleotides, the CDR3 is TGCAGTGCTAGTACGACAGCTTGGCTTTGGGGTCGTGAAGCTTTCTTT. Protein sequence: CSASTTAWLWGREAFF.

This clonotype was detected ten times or more. CDR3 region: CSVESPGQFLPPDTQYF. The CDR3 DNA is TGCAGCGTTGAATCCCCCGGCCAATTTCTTCCACCAGATACGCAGTATTTT. The chain links TRBV29-1 to TRBJ2-3, with no clear D. Germline CDR1 reads SQVTM; CDR2 reads ANQGSEA. The V end lost 2 bases, the J end lost 4 bases, and 22 bases lay between the germline ends. The CDR3 has 17 residues.

This rearrangement joins TRBV29-1 to TRBJ2-1, with a possible D match to TRBD1 (5 bases). V dropped 5 bases and J dropped 2 bases, with 16 bases sitting between them. Germline CDR1 SQVTM, CDR2 ANQGSEA. The CDR3 has 15 amino acids. CDR3 sequence reads: CSVRLTDRTYNEQFF. The CDR3 nucleotides read TGCAGCGTTCGACTGACCGACAGAACCTACAATGAGCAGTTCTTC.